Listed below are T cell receptor beta chains from one sample, sequenced in a study of shared clonotypes between healthy human individuals. The repertoire was sequenced with immunoSEQ multiplex PCR; TCRdb's copy has only in-frame clones and lacks some. The profile covers fewer than 400,000 clones, with about 74% appearing a single time and about a tenth taken by the ten largest. Sequenced sample: memory CD4+ T cells sorted from blood. The receptors originated from a man in his thirties or forties in good health. Each CDR3 is given with its conserved first and last residue. A D gene is named only where the DNA matches it firmly. A row's size may be missing; if present it is once, few, many or a size class.

d_call: NA; j_call: TRBJ2-1; clone_size: many; v_call: TRBV25-1; cdr3_aa: CASSPKRDYVVNEQFF; cdr3_nt: TGTGCCAGCAGTCCGAAACGGGATTACGTGGTCAATGAGCAGTTCTTC
d_call: NA; j_call: TRBJ1-4; clone_size: NA; v_call: TRBV7-2; cdr3_aa: CASSLSHDTNEKLFF; cdr3_nt: TGTGCCAGCAGCTTAAGCCATGATACTAATGAAAAACTGTTTTTT
d_call: NA; j_call: TRBJ1-1; clone_size: NA; v_call: TRBV6-5; cdr3_aa: CASSYSRGDTEAFF; cdr3_nt: TGTGCCAGCAGTTACTCGCGCGGTGACACTGAAGCTTTCTTT
d_call: TRBD2; j_call: TRBJ2-1; clone_size: NA; v_call: TRBV27; cdr3_aa: CASSFGLGRGKYNEQFF; cdr3_nt: TGTGCCAGCAGTTTCGGGCTTGGGCGGGGGAAATACAATGAGCAGTTCTTC
d_call: TRBD1; j_call: TRBJ1-2; clone_size: NA; v_call: TRBV25-1; cdr3_aa: CASSDPGRGTPGYTF; cdr3_nt: TGTGCCAGCAGTGACCCAGGCAGGGGGACACCTGGCTACACCTTC
d_call: TRBD1; j_call: TRBJ2-2; clone_size: NA; v_call: TRBV7-2; cdr3_aa: CASSLGGTVPGELFF; cdr3_nt: TGTGCCAGCAGCTTAGGGGGGACAGTCCCCGGGGAGCTGTTTTTT
d_call: TRBD2; j_call: TRBJ2-3; clone_size: many; v_call: TRBV5-1; cdr3_aa: CASSPSTSGSTDTQYF; cdr3_nt: TGCGCCAGCAGCCCATCGACTAGCGGGAGCACAGATACGCAGTATTTT
d_call: TRBD2; j_call: TRBJ2-3; clone_size: few; v_call: TRBV6-1; cdr3_aa: CASRATSGGVDTQYF; cdr3_nt: TGTGCCAGCAGGGCAACTAGCGGAGGGGTCGATACGCAGTATTTT
d_call: NA; j_call: TRBJ2-7; clone_size: NA; v_call: TRBV19; cdr3_aa: CASSAVDIYEQYF; cdr3_nt: TGTGCCAGTAGCGCGGTGGACATCTACGAGCAGTACTTC
d_call: NA; j_call: TRBJ2-7; clone_size: NA; v_call: TRBV5-6; cdr3_aa: CASSLILSSYEQYF; cdr3_nt: TGTGCCAGCAGCTTGATTTTGAGCTCCTACGAGCAGTACTTC
d_call: TRBD1; j_call: TRBJ2-2; clone_size: NA; v_call: TRBV19; cdr3_aa: CASSLDRGNTGELFF; cdr3_nt: TGTGCCAGTAGCCTCGACAGGGGGAACACCGGGGAGCTGTTTTTT
d_call: TRBD1; j_call: TRBJ1-6; clone_size: once; v_call: TRBV7-8; cdr3_aa: CASSLVQGSSYNSPLHF; cdr3_nt: TGTGCCAGCAGCTTAGTACAGGGGAGCTCCTATAATTCACCCCTCCACTTT
d_call: NA; j_call: TRBJ2-3; clone_size: NA; v_call: TRBV6-5; cdr3_aa: CASNKDGGTDTQYF; cdr3_nt: TGTGCCAGCAATAAGGACGGGGGCACAGATACGCAGTATTTT
d_call: TRBD1; j_call: TRBJ2-7; clone_size: NA; v_call: TRBV11-3; cdr3_aa: CASSTGQGGEQYF; cdr3_nt: TGTGCCAGCAGCACCGGACAGGGCGGCGAGCAGTACTTC
d_call: TRBD1; j_call: TRBJ1-3; clone_size: NA; v_call: TRBV7-9; cdr3_aa: CASSSTGAGNTIYF; cdr3_nt: TGTGCCAGCAGTTCTACAGGGGCTGGAAACACCATATATTTT
d_call: TRBD2; j_call: TRBJ2-3; clone_size: NA; v_call: TRBV27; cdr3_aa: CASSLTPSTSGSTDTQYF; cdr3_nt: TGTGCCAGCAGTTTAACCCCCTCGACTAGCGGGAGCACAGATACGCAGTATTTT
d_call: NA; j_call: TRBJ2-2; clone_size: few; v_call: TRBV7-8; cdr3_aa: CASSPPNSKNKYTGELFF; cdr3_nt: TGTGCCAGCAGCCCACCGAATTCGAAAAACAAATACACCGGGGAGCTGTTTTTT
d_call: NA; j_call: TRBJ2-7; clone_size: few; v_call: TRBV2; cdr3_aa: CASIWVGSGEQYF; cdr3_nt: TGTGCCAGCATTTGGGTAGGGTCGGGTGAGCAGTACTTC
d_call: TRBD1; j_call: TRBJ2-3; clone_size: NA; v_call: TRBV5-8; cdr3_aa: CASSPRQGRDTDTQYF; cdr3_nt: TGTGCCAGCAGCCCCAGACAGGGACGAGATACAGATACGCAGTATTTT
d_call: NA; j_call: TRBJ1-2; clone_size: many; v_call: TRBV7-8; cdr3_aa: CASSLEPVYGYTF; cdr3_nt: TGTGCCAGCAGCTTAGAACCCGTATATGGCTACACCTTC
d_call: NA; j_call: TRBJ2-5; clone_size: once; v_call: TRBV5-5; cdr3_aa: CASSHPAGTETQYF; cdr3_nt: TGTGCCAGCAGCCACCCCGCCGGGACAGAGACCCAGTACTTC
d_call: NA; j_call: TRBJ2-5; clone_size: few; v_call: TRBV5-1; cdr3_aa: CASSSLGGETQYF; cdr3_nt: TGCGCCAGCAGCTCCCTAGGGGGGGAGACCCAGTACTTC
d_call: NA; j_call: TRBJ2-5; clone_size: NA; v_call: TRBV9; cdr3_aa: CASSVNRGGETQYF; cdr3_nt: TGTGCCAGCAGCGTAAACAGGGGGGGAGAGACCCAGTACTTC
d_call: NA; j_call: TRBJ2-7; clone_size: NA; v_call: TRBV30; cdr3_aa: CAIQGFRDEQYF; cdr3_nt: TGTGCAATCCAGGGGTTTAGGGACGAGCAGTACTTC
d_call: TRBD1; j_call: TRBJ1-3; clone_size: NA; v_call: TRBV2; cdr3_aa: CASNTRGLGNTIYF; cdr3_nt: TGTGCCAGCAATACCAGGGGGCTCGGAAACACCATATATTTT
d_call: TRBD2; j_call: TRBJ2-5; clone_size: NA; v_call: TRBV5-5; cdr3_aa: CASMAGGRVQTQYF; cdr3_nt: TGTGCCAGCATGGCTGGGGGGAGGGTCCAGACCCAGTACTTC
d_call: NA; j_call: TRBJ1-4; clone_size: NA; v_call: TRBV28; cdr3_aa: CASSPGTNEKLFF; cdr3_nt: TGTGCCAGCAGTCCCGGGACCAACGAAAAACTGTTTTTT
d_call: TRBD2; j_call: TRBJ2-1; clone_size: NA; v_call: TRBV7-6; cdr3_aa: CASSLAIQRGNNEQFF; cdr3_nt: TGTGCCAGCAGCTTAGCAATTCAGCGGGGGAATAATGAGCAGTTCTTC
d_call: NA; j_call: TRBJ2-2; clone_size: few; v_call: TRBV18; cdr3_aa: CASSPRSLLGYTGELFF; cdr3_nt: TGTGCCAGCTCACCACGTTCTTTGCTGGGGTACACCGGGGAGCTGTTTTTT
d_call: NA; j_call: TRBJ2-3; clone_size: NA; v_call: TRBV7-2; cdr3_aa: CASSFRVGITSDTQYF; cdr3_nt: TGTGCCAGCAGCTTCCGAGTCGGGATTACTTCAGATACGCAGTATTTT
d_call: TRBD2; j_call: TRBJ2-5; clone_size: NA; v_call: TRBV27; cdr3_aa: CASNAASGRGQETQYF; cdr3_nt: TGTGCCAGCAACGCAGCTAGCGGGAGAGGACAAGAGACCCAGTACTTC
d_call: NA; j_call: TRBJ2-1; clone_size: NA; v_call: TRBV18; cdr3_aa: CASSPGIGGDEQFF; cdr3_nt: TGTGCCAGCTCACCAGGAATCGGAGGCGATGAGCAGTTCTTC
d_call: NA; j_call: TRBJ2-2; clone_size: NA; v_call: TRBV5-5; cdr3_aa: CASSLVGASGELFF; cdr3_nt: TGTGCCAGCAGCTTGGTGGGGGCAAGCGGGGAGCTGTTTTTT
d_call: TRBD2; j_call: TRBJ2-7; clone_size: NA; v_call: TRBV28; cdr3_aa: CASSSRTGTSGSSYEQYF; cdr3_nt: TGTGCCAGCAGTTCCCGAACCGGGACTAGCGGCTCCTCCTACGAGCAGTACTTC
d_call: TRBD1; j_call: TRBJ2-7; clone_size: once; v_call: TRBV15; cdr3_aa: CATSRDYLQGTEQYF; cdr3_nt: TGTGCCACCAGCAGGGATTACTTACAGGGGACCGAGCAGTACTTC
d_call: TRBD2; j_call: TRBJ2-7; clone_size: NA; v_call: TRBV5-1; cdr3_aa: CASSFLAGGSSYEQYF; cdr3_nt: TGCGCCAGCAGCTTCCTAGCGGGAGGGAGCTCCTACGAGCAGTACTTC
d_call: NA; j_call: TRBJ1-1; clone_size: NA; v_call: TRBV30; cdr3_aa: CAWNLGQGRNTEAFF; cdr3_nt: TGTGCCTGGAATTTGGGGCAGGGCCGGAACACTGAAGCTTTCTTT
d_call: TRBD2; j_call: TRBJ2-1; clone_size: NA; v_call: TRBV19; cdr3_aa: CASSKSGTSGRVTYNEQFF; cdr3_nt: TGTGCCAGTAGTAAATCTGGGACTAGCGGGAGAGTGACCTACAATGAGCAGTTCTTC
d_call: NA; j_call: TRBJ2-6; clone_size: NA; v_call: TRBV19; cdr3_aa: CASSIRAPAGTVSGANVLTF; cdr3_nt: TGTGCCAGTAGTATACGGGCCCCTGCAGGGACGGTATCTGGGGCCAACGTCCTGACTTTC
d_call: TRBD2; j_call: TRBJ2-1; clone_size: NA; v_call: TRBV4-1; cdr3_aa: CASSQMGLAGKRDSYNEQFF; cdr3_nt: TGCGCCAGCAGCCAGATGGGACTAGCGGGAAAAAGGGACTCCTACAATGAGCAGTTCTTC
d_call: NA; j_call: TRBJ2-5; clone_size: few; v_call: TRBV19; cdr3_aa: CASRRNRAETQYF; cdr3_nt: TGTGCCAGCCGCCGGAACAGGGCCGAGACCCAGTACTTC
d_call: NA; j_call: TRBJ2-3; clone_size: few; v_call: TRBV6-1; cdr3_aa: CASSEGQGTDTQYF; cdr3_nt: TGTGCCAGCAGTGAGGGGCAGGGGACAGATACGCAGTATTTT
d_call: NA; j_call: TRBJ2-7; clone_size: NA; v_call: TRBV14; cdr3_aa: CASSQTESSRYEQYF; cdr3_nt: TGTGCCAGCAGCCAAACTGAGAGTTCCCGCTACGAGCAGTACTTC
d_call: NA; j_call: TRBJ1-3; clone_size: NA; v_call: TRBV6-1; cdr3_aa: CASSERPGNTIYF; cdr3_nt: TGTGCCAGCAGTGAACGCCCAGGAAACACCATATATTTT
d_call: NA; j_call: TRBJ2-2; clone_size: NA; v_call: TRBV28; cdr3_aa: CASSLSPNTGELFF; cdr3_nt: TGTGCCAGCAGTTTGAGCCCGAACACCGGGGAGCTGTTTTTT
d_call: NA; j_call: TRBJ1-2; clone_size: NA; v_call: TRBV18; cdr3_aa: CASSPDSRLLGYTF; cdr3_nt: TGTGCCAGCTCACCCGACAGCCGATTGCTAGGCTACACCTTC
d_call: NA; j_call: TRBJ2-5; clone_size: NA; v_call: TRBV7-9; cdr3_aa: CASSLGAETQYF; cdr3_nt: TGTGCCAGCAGCTTGGGAGCGGAGACCCAGTACTTC
d_call: NA; j_call: TRBJ2-1; clone_size: NA; v_call: TRBV18; cdr3_aa: CASSPLRLGNEQFF; cdr3_nt: TGTGCCAGCTCACCACTCAGGTTGGGTAATGAGCAGTTCTTC
d_call: TRBD1; j_call: TRBJ2-3; clone_size: NA; v_call: TRBV7-9; cdr3_aa: CASSWSGTGTTDTQYF; cdr3_nt: TGTGCCAGCAGCTGGTCTGGGACAGGGACCACAGATACGCAGTATTTT
d_call: NA; j_call: TRBJ1-2; clone_size: few; v_call: TRBV10-3; cdr3_aa: CAISESVGPGYTF; cdr3_nt: TGTGCCATCAGTGAGTCGGTAGGGCCCGGCTACACCTTC
d_call: NA; j_call: TRBJ1-1; clone_size: NA; v_call: TRBV27; cdr3_aa: CASSLGRSNTEAFF; cdr3_nt: TGTGCCAGCAGTTTAGGACGGTCCAACACTGAAGCTTTCTTT
d_call: TRBD1; j_call: TRBJ2-5; clone_size: NA; v_call: TRBV28; cdr3_aa: CASYRQGTETQYF; cdr3_nt: TGTGCCAGCTACCGACAGGGGACGGAGACCCAGTACTTC
d_call: NA; j_call: TRBJ2-7; clone_size: NA; v_call: TRBV21-1; cdr3_aa: CASSKTQILSEQYF; cdr3_nt: TGTGCCAGCAGCAAGACCCAGATCCTCTCCGAGCAGTACTTC